This paragraph covers one T cell receptor (beta chain) sequence. Antigen specificity is unknown. The sample is drawn from a study of shared clonotypes between healthy human individuals. The overall study: Three CD4 naive, three CD4 memory, two CD8 naive and one CD8 memory plate were used per donor.

Study outcomes and limitations: The generation probabilities recorded for non-shared clonotypes fell below those of clonotypes shared by all four donors. It was the few donors that limited the genetic and exposure-history diversity represented.

TCRdb keeps only in-frame clones here, not all; method: immunoSEQ multiplex PCR. Altogether millions of clones are present, approximately 94% being singletons, with the ten largest covering more than 0.95%. Naive CD8 cells comprised CD45RO-negative, CCR7-positively selected cells, excluding terminally differentiated effector memory CD45RA+ cells. This clonotype originated in a man younger than 30 in good health. The sequenced sample was naive CD8+ T cells sorted from blood.

CDR3 bases: TGTGCCAGCAGTGTGGACTGGGACACCGGGGAGCTGTTTTTT. This translates into CASSVDWDTGELFF. V gene TRBV2 combines with J gene TRBJ2-2; D possibly corresponds to TRBD2 (5 bases). The CDR3 consists of 14 residues. Germline V gives CDR1 SNHLY, CDR2 FYNNEI. Trimming took 4 bases from V and 3 from J, leaving 9 bases between them.